A single sample gave rise to the 28 T cell receptor beta chains below, sequenced in a study of cytomegalovirus exposure and HLA in healthy donors. PCR employed 60 Vbeta and 13 Jbeta primers. The data were produced by immunoSEQ multiplex PCR, yet TCRdb's version contains in-frame clones alone and is incomplete. There are 200,000 or so clones in the sample; roughly four fifths occur only once, and 0.098% lies in the top ten. The sample taken for sequencing was PBMCs. The receptors originated from a boy aged 2 to 10 in good health and CMV-seronegative.

This clone was recorded a few times. The chain employs TRBV18 and TRBJ2-5; possible D gene TRBD2, 5 bases. The V end was cut by 2 bases, the J end by 5 bases, with 6 bases between. The CDR3 runs 12 residues. Germline V gives CDR1 KGHSH, CDR2 LQKENI. CDR3 in DNA: TGTGCCAGCTCACCAGAGGGTGAGACCCAGTACTTC. The encoded protein is CASSPEGETQYF.

CDR3 coding DNA: TGTGCCAGCAGTGAAGGTCAGGGTTCCTATAATTCACCCCTCCACTTT. Translating it yields CASSEGQGSYNSPLHF. The V call is TRBV6-1, the J call TRBJ1-6; possible D gene TRBD1, 5 bases. Germline loops: CDR1 MNHNS, CDR2 SASEGT. The germline V and J ends were trimmed by 1 base and 1 base, with 8 bases remaining between them. The CDR3 runs to 16 residues.

The table lists this clone with a count of one. Mismatch with germline at one junction end may stem from a read error. The chain employs TRBV30 and TRBJ1-1, with 7 nucleotides matching TRBD1. The CDR3 contains 13 residues. Germline V lookup: CDR1 GTSNPN, CDR2 SVGIG (reference sequence). CDR3 sequence: CAWRTGLNTETFF. The CDR3 nucleotides are TGTGCCTGGAGGACAGGGTTGAACACTGAAACTTTCTTT.

This chain joins TRBV18 and TRBJ2-2; D ambiguous. Germline CDR1 and CDR2: KGHSH and LQKENI. V shed 0 bases and J shed 4 bases, with 9 bases lying between them. The CDR3 extends over 15 amino acids. The CDR3 here is CASSPPNGATGELFF. The CDR3 DNA follows: TGTGCCAGCTCACCACCGAACGGTGCCACCGGGGAGCTGTTTTTT. The full variable domain, completed using reference TRBV18 and TRBJ2-2, is NAGVMQNPRHLVRRRGQEARLRCSPMKGHSHVYWYRQLPEEGLKFMVYLQKENIIDESGMPKERFSAEFPKEGPSILRIQQVVRGDSAAYFCASSPPNGATGELFFGEGSRLTVL.

The chain joins TRBV2 to TRBJ1-1; 8 bases match TRBD1. Germline V gene sequence: CDR1 SNHLY, CDR2 FYNNEI. The CDR3 has 13 residues. After removal of 5 bases from V and 6 bases from J, the junction contained 5 bases not matched to a gene. The CDR3, as DNA: TGTGCCAGCAGTCCAGGACAGGGCTCTGAAGCTTTCTTT. It specifies CASSPGQGSEAFF. The variable domain in full, completed from reference TRBV2 and TRBJ1-1, reads EPEVTQTPSHQVTQMGQEVILRCVPISNHLYFYWYRQILGQKVEFLVSFYNNEISEKSEIFDDQFSVERPDGSNFTLKIRSTKLEDSAMYFCASSPGQGSEAFFGQGTRLTVV.

The chain has TRBV2 and TRBJ2-7, with TRBD1 matching 8 bases. CDR3 length: 15 amino acids. Trimming at V came to 10 bases and at J to 1 base, leaving 12 bases not matched to a gene. Germline V CDR1 and CDR2: SNHLY, FYNNEI. In DNA form, the CDR3 reads TGTGCCACCCACCGGACAGGGACCGTTTCCTACGAGCAGTACTTC. It specifies CATHRTGTVSYEQYF.

The chain combines TRBV4-1 with TRBJ2-7; D unclear. Germline V gene lookup returns CDR1 MGHRA and CDR2 YSYEKL. The V gene lost 1 base and the J gene lost 0 bases, with 4 bases spanning the gap. This CDR3 is 13 amino acids long. The CDR3 protein is CASSQGVSYEQYF. The CDR3 DNA is TGCGCCAGCAGCCAAGGCGTCTCCTACGAGCAGTACTTC.

This sequence joins TRBV7-2 and TRBJ1-2, with TRBD1 matching over 8 bases. CDR1 is SGHTA, CDR2 FQGNSA, per germline. V lost 4 bases to trimming and J lost 0 bases; unmatched junction nucleotides: 7. The CDR3 spans 16 residues. CDR3 DNA: TGTGCCAGCAGCTCCCGCCGGACAGGGACTAACTATGGCTACACCTTC. Its translation: CASSSRRTGTNYGYTF.

The chain joins TRBV5-1 to TRBJ2-2; 7 bases match TRBD1. Germline V gives CDR1 SGHRS, CDR2 YFSETQ. This CDR3 has 15 amino acids. With V trimmed by 4 bases and J by 4 bases, 7 bases remained unmatched. The CDR3 DNA sequence: TGCGCCAGCAGCCTCCGACAGGGAGTCACCGGGGAGCTGTTTTTT. Protein sequence: CASSLRQGVTGELFF.

V gene TRBV5-6 combines with J gene TRBJ2-5; D is ambiguous. Trimming left V 0 bases short and J 5 bases short, with 5 bases between. From germline, CDR1 is SGHDT and CDR2 YYEEEE. The CDR3 loop spans 12 amino acids. This chain's CDR3 is CASSLARETQYF. The CDR3 DNA is TGTGCCAGCAGCTTGGCGCGGGAGACCCAGTACTTC.

The CDR3 DNA sequence: TGTGCCAGCAGCTTAGTTACTACAGGGAGAGAGACCCAGTACTTC. Protein sequence: CASSLVTTGRETQYF. This chain links TRBV7-2 with TRBJ2-5; TRBD1 might be the D (6 bases). This CDR3 region has 15 residues. V lost 1 base, J lost 4 bases, and 13 bases lay in between. The germline gives CDR1 SGHTA, CDR2 FQGNSA.

This rearrangement joins TRBV6-4 to TRBJ1-4, with 8 bases aligning to TRBD1. This CDR3 spans 17 amino acids. The J segment lost 7 bases and the V segment lost 0 bases, leaving 10 bases of the junction unmatched. The germline CDR1 and CDR2 sequences are MRHNA and SNTAGT. The CDR3 spells CASSDSRLRQGSEKLFF. In DNA form, the CDR3 reads TGTGCCAGCAGTGACTCGAGGTTGAGACAGGGGTCTGAAAAACTGTTTTTT.

This clone appeared a single time. V usage is TRBV12-5 and J usage is TRBJ2-2; 8 bases fit TRBD2. The CDR3 spans 15 residues. Germline V gene sequence: CDR1 LGHNT, CDR2 FRNRAP. V lost 5 bases and J lost 3; bases outside the gene matches: 5. The CDR3 coding sequence is TGTGCTAGTGGTCTTGGACTAGCCGACACCGGGGAGCTGTTTTTT. Translating it yields CASGLGLADTGELFF.

CDR3 bases: TGTGCCAGCAGCGTAGAGGGTACAGGCATCTATGGCTACACCTTC. Encoded protein: CASSVEGTGIYGYTF. The rearrangement uses TRBV9 and TRBJ1-2; perhaps TRBD1 as D (5 bases). Trimming shortened V by 0 bases and J by 4 bases, and 13 bases separated the two germline ends. This CDR3 region has 15 residues. CDR1 and CDR2 (germline): SGDLS, YYNGEE.

The chain uses TRBV6-6 and TRBJ1-4, with 8 bases that match TRBD1. The CDR3 sequence is 16 residues long. Germline loops: CDR1 MNHNY, CDR2 SVGAGI (reference sequence). V gave up 3 bases and J gave up 8 bases; unmatched junction bases: 11. In DNA form, the CDR3 reads TGTGCCAGCAGTTATTCCCTCGGCAGGGGGCTCGAAAAACTGTTTTTT. This codes for CASSYSLGRGLEKLFF.

The V and J genes are TRBV4-2 and TRBJ1-3; D gene unclear. The CDR3 length is 16 residues. V lost 4 bases, J lost 0 bases, and 13 bases lay in between. Germline values: CDR1 LGHNA, CDR2 YNFKEQ. The CDR3 bases are TGTGCCAGCAGCCTAAGAGCGACCTACTCTGGAAACACCATATATTTT. This encodes CASSLRATYSGNTIYF.

This CDR3 is CASSEVRGEAFF. The DNA for the CDR3 is TGTGCCAGCAGTGAGGTTAGAGGTGAAGCTTTCTTT. The chain combines TRBV2 with TRBJ1-1; D ambiguous. With 3 bases removed from V and 7 bases from J, the gap between germline ends came to 9 bases. The germline gives CDR1 SNHLY, CDR2 FYNNEI. This CDR3 comprises 12 residues.

The rearrangement links TRBV7-9 to TRBJ1-2; unclear D gene. This CDR3 has 8 residues. Germline loops: CDR1 SEHNR, CDR2 FQNEAQ (reference sequence). V lost 3 bases to trimming and J lost 13 bases, with 3 bases between them. In nucleotides, the CDR3 is TGTGCCAGCAGCTTGGCCACCTTC. Its translation is CASSLATF.

A few counts support this clone. J is TRBJ2-1 and V is TRBV7-2, with TRBD1 matching 12 bases. This CDR3 is 14 amino acids long. Trimming took 5 bases from V and 7 from J; bases not matched to a gene: 3. CDR1 SGHTA and CDR2 FQGNSA come from the germline V gene. The CDR3, as DNA: TGTGCCAGCAGCCGGGACAGGGGGCCTAATGAGCAGTTCTTC. Translated, it gives CASSRDRGPNEQFF.

This rearrangement joins TRBV7-3 to TRBJ2-2, with 7 bases identical to TRBD1. The CDR3 contains 15 residues. With 5 bases clipped from V and 3 bases from J, the junction kept 6 bases outside the gene matches. Germline V CDR1 and CDR2: SGHTA, FQGTGA. CDR3 nucleotide sequence: TGTGCCAGCAGCGCGACAGGGACCCACACCGGGGAGCTGTTTTTT. It specifies CASSATGTHTGELFF. The entire variable domain, with the rest obtained from reference TRBV7-3 and TRBJ2-2, is as follows: GAGVSQTPSNKVTEKGKYVELRCDPISGHTALYWYRQSLGQGPEFLIYFQGTGAADDSGLPNDRFFAVRPEGSVSTLKIQRTERGDSAVYLCASSATGTHTGELFFGEGSRLTVL.

The chain recombines TRBV9 with TRBJ2-2, with D perhaps matching TRBD1 (6 bases). With 2 bases removed from V and 1 base from J, the gap between germline ends came to 6 bases. The CDR3 totals 14 residues. Germline CDR1 is SGDLS and CDR2 is YYNGEE. The chain's CDR3 is CASSVGQNTGELFF. In DNA form, the CDR3 reads TGTGCCAGCAGCGTGGGACAGAACACCGGGGAGCTGTTTTTT.

The table lists this clone with a count of one. This rearrangement joins TRBV4-2 to TRBJ1-2; 7 bases are a match to TRBD1. The CDR3 is 14 amino acids. The germline V gene has CDR1 LGHNA and CDR2 YNFKEQ. Trimming took 3 bases from V and 2 from J; bases not matched to a gene: 3. CDR3 sequence (DNA): TGTGCCAGCAGCCAGCTACAGGGGAACTATGGCTACACCTTC. This sequence encodes CASSQLQGNYGYTF.

The rearrangement links TRBV4-3 to TRBJ2-7; maybe TRBD2 (6 bases). Trimming shortened V by 0 bases and J by 2 bases, and 11 bases separated the two germline ends. CDR1 and CDR2 (germline): LGHNA, YSLEER. The CDR3 spans 15 residues. The CDR3 is CASSQDLEGPYEQYF. CDR3 DNA: TGCGCCAGCAGCCAAGATTTGGAGGGCCCCTACGAGCAGTACTTC.

The chain carries TRBV5-1 and TRBJ2-1; 11 positions agree with TRBD1. CDR3 size: 15 residues. V shed 4 bases and J 5 bases; nucleotides not matched to a gene: 5. CDR1 and CDR2 from the germline V gene are SGHRS and YFSETQ. This CDR3 is CASSLGQGADNEQFF. Here the CDR3 DNA reads TGCGCCAGCAGCCTAGGACAGGGGGCGGACAATGAGCAGTTCTTC.

This chain links TRBV5-4 with TRBJ2-2, with 9 bases fitting TRBD1. The CDR3 length is 16 residues. V lost 4 bases and J lost 5; bases outside the gene matches: 9. CDR1 and CDR2 (germline): SGHNT, YYREEE (reference sequence). CDR3 protein: CASSTGTGSGTGELFF. The CDR3, as DNA: TGTGCCAGCAGCACCGGGACAGGGTCGGGGACCGGGGAGCTGTTTTTT.

The chain is built from TRBV9 and TRBJ2-6; D gene ambiguous. Germline V CDR1 and CDR2: SGDLS, YYNGEE. V lost 3 bases and J lost 4, with 8 bases in between. The CDR3 length is 14 residues. In DNA form, the CDR3 reads TGTGCCAGCAGCGGATTTCTAGGGGCCAACGTCCTGACTTTC. Its protein is CASSGFLGANVLTF.

The chain combines TRBV11-2 with TRBJ2-7, with 10 nucleotides matching TRBD2. J was trimmed by 3 bases and V by 4 bases; bases with no gene match: 6. Germline V gives CDR1 SGHAT, CDR2 FQNNGV. The CDR3 is 15 amino acids. This CDR3 reads CASSSRTSGIYEQYF. The CDR3 DNA sequence: TGTGCCAGCAGCTCCAGGACTAGCGGAATCTACGAGCAGTACTTC.

This rearrangement joins TRBV7-9 to TRBJ2-1; TRBD1 agrees at 9 bases. The CDR3 runs to 15 residues. V trimming: 5 bases; J trimming: 6 bases; junction bases outside the gene matches: 8. From germline, CDR1 is SEHNR and CDR2 FQNEAQ (reference sequence). The CDR3 sequence is CASSPQGASTNEQFF. The CDR3 DNA is TGTGCCAGCAGCCCACAGGGGGCAAGTACCAATGAGCAGTTCTTC. Complete variable domain (other parts from reference TRBV7-9 and TRBJ2-1): DTGVSQNPRHKITKRGQNVTFRCDPISEHNRLYWYRQTLGQGPEFLTYFQNEAQLEKSRLLSDRFSAERPKGSFSTLEIQRTEQGDSAMYLCASSPQGASTNEQFFGPGTRLTVL.